Following are 31 T cell receptor beta chains from one sample sequenced in a study of long-term antiretroviral therapy in people with HIV. The run of the v3.0 immunoSEQ assay was at survey level. Using immunoSEQ multiplex PCR, the repertoire was profiled, and TCRdb retains in-frame clones only, with some absent. The sample records about 11,000 clones, 76% being singletons. The starting material was unsorted PBMCs, obtained at the start of antiretroviral therapy, before treatment. The receptors originated from a man in his thirties or forties with HIV.

V and J are TRBV7-2 and TRBJ2-5; 7 bases fit TRBD1. V shed 5 bases and J 6 bases; nucleotides not matched to a gene: 6. CDR3 length: 13 residues. The germline gives CDR1 SGHTA, CDR2 FQGNSA. The CDR3: CASSDYRGQTQYF. The DNA of the CDR3 is TGTGCCAGCAGCGACTACAGGGGACAGACCCAGTACTTC.

This clone was found once. The chain joins TRBV7-2 to TRBJ1-5; D remains unclear. The CDR3 totals 15 residues. Trimming removed 0 bases at V and 7 bases at J, with 13 bases between. Per the germline V gene, CDR1 is SGHTA and CDR2 is FQGNSA. This CDR3 is CASSLASGLGQPQHF. In DNA, the CDR3 is TGTGCCAGCAGCTTAGCTTCGGGCCTGGGGCAGCCCCAGCATTTT. Using reference TRBV7-2 and TRBJ1-5 for the parts outside the CDR3, the full variable domain is GAGVSQSPSNKVTEKGKDVELRCDPISGHTALYWYRQSLGQGLEFLIYFQGNSAPDKSGLPSDRFSAERTGGSVSTLTIQRTQQEDSAVYLCASSLASGLGQPQHFGDGTRLSIL.

The chain couples TRBV27 to TRBJ2-7; tentatively, D is TRBD1 (6 bases). V was pared by 4 bases and J by 5 bases, with 15 bases between. The CDR3 contains 14 residues. Germline V gene data show CDR1 as MNHEY and CDR2 as SMNVEV (reference sequence). As DNA, the CDR3 is TGTGCCAGCAGTTCGACAGGCTCCCTAGACGAGCAGTACTTC. This encodes CASSSTGSLDEQYF.

The chain uses TRBV9 and TRBJ2-3, with D perhaps matching TRBD1 or TRBD2 (5 bases each). CDR1 and CDR2 from the germline V gene are SGDLS and YYNGEE. This CDR3 has 14 residues. V lost 2 bases and J 2 bases, leaving 9 bases between the germline ends. CDR3 loop: CASSVGDSTDTQYF. The CDR3 DNA sequence: TGTGCCAGCAGCGTGGGGGATTCCACAGATACGCAGTATTTT.

For the CDR3, the DNA is TGTGCCATCAGTGCAGGTGGTTACGAGCAGTACTTC. Its translation: CAISAGGYEQYF. The chain joins TRBV10-3 to TRBJ2-7; D unclear. V was cut by 4 bases and J by 4 bases, with 8 bases left in between. The CDR3 has 12 amino acids. CDR1 is ENHRY and CDR2 is SYGVKD in the germline V gene.

The chain has TRBV6-4 and TRBJ2-7; no definite D call. Trimming cost V 9 bases and J 3 bases, with 9 bases left between them. Germline CDR1 and CDR2: MRHNA and SNTAGT. The CDR3 extends over 11 amino acids. The CDR3 is CARPFGYEQYF. CDR3 sequence (DNA): TGTGCCAGACCCTTTGGCTACGAGCAGTACTTC.

The gene calls are TRBV28 and TRBJ2-7, with 7 bases that match TRBD1. The CDR3 covers 15 residues. With 3 bases clipped from V and 4 bases from J, the junction kept 9 bases outside the gene matches. Germline lookup yields CDR1 MDHEN and CDR2 SYDVKM. CDR3 bases: TGTGCCAGCAGTTTCGGACAGGCGTCCTATTACGAGCAGTACTTC. Protein product: CASSFGQASYYEQYF.

This clone was detected a few times. The genes are TRBV27 and TRBJ2-2; 10 bases align to TRBD2. The CDR3 has 16 amino acids. V was clipped by 6 bases and J by 3 bases; unmatched bases: 7. Germline V gene lookup returns CDR1 MNHEY and CDR2 SMNVEV (reference sequence). CDR3 DNA sequence: TGTGCCAGCAGCCCCGGGACTAGCGTGTACACCGGGGAGCTGTTTTTT. Translation gives CASSPGTSVYTGELFF.

This clone occurred once. The J gene is TRBJ2-1, the V gene TRBV6-4; possible D gene TRBD1, 5 bases. Germline CDR1 reads MRHNA; CDR2 reads SNTAGT. The CDR3 contains 14 residues. Trimming stripped 1 base from V and 7 bases from J, with 11 bases between. The CDR3 DNA reads TGTGCCAGCAGTGACTTCTCAAAGGGGAATGAGCAGTTCTTC. Protein: CASSDFSKGNEQFF.

This chain links TRBV6-5 with TRBJ2-1, with D tentatively TRBD2 (7 bases). The germline V and J ends were trimmed by 7 bases and 8 bases, with 12 bases remaining between them. The CDR3 has 12 amino acids. Germline V gives CDR1 MNHEY, CDR2 SVGAGI. The CDR3 DNA follows: TGTGCCAGCAAGGGGGGGTACGATGAGCAGTTCTTC. Translated: CASKGGYDEQFF.

The V call is TRBV6-6, the J call TRBJ2-2; D may be TRBD2 (5 bases). V was cut by 6 bases and J by 2 bases, with 13 bases left in between. Germline V gives CDR1 MNHNY, CDR2 SVGAGI (reference sequence). This CDR3 has 15 residues. This chain's CDR3 is CASSHGGGNTGELFF. The CDR3 coding sequence is TGTGCCAGCAGCCACGGAGGTGGCAACACCGGGGAGCTGTTTTTT.

The chain employs TRBV13 and TRBJ2-1; D gene unclear. The germline V gene encodes CDR1 PRHDT and CDR2 FYEKMQ (reference sequence). The CDR3 has 15 residues. V was trimmed by 1 base and J by 4 bases, leaving 11 bases between them. CDR3 region: CASSLVASTYNEQFF. The CDR3 DNA sequence: TGTGCCAGCAGCTTAGTGGCGAGCACTTACAATGAGCAGTTCTTC.

The chain recombines TRBV6-1 with TRBJ1-4, with D possibly TRBD1 on 6 matching bases. Per the germline V gene, CDR1 is MNHNS and CDR2 is SASEGT. V was shortened by 10 bases and J by 7 bases, with 16 bases between the two germline ends. The CDR3 contains 13 residues. The CDR3 spells CAINRVGSEKLFF. In DNA, the CDR3 is TGTGCCATCAACAGGGTGGGAAGTGAAAAACTGTTTTTT.

The chain combines TRBV19 with TRBJ2-7; a weak D match, TRBD1 (5 bases). With 2 bases removed from V and 1 base from J, the gap between germline ends came to 6 bases. There are 13 residues in the CDR3. Germline-derived CDR1 and CDR2 are LNHDA and SQIVND (reference sequence). The CDR3 protein is CASSISGSYEQYF. DNA for the CDR3: TGTGCCAGTAGTATATCAGGGTCCTACGAGCAGTACTTC.

The genes are TRBV30 and TRBJ2-7; possibly TRBD1 or TRBD2 for D (5 bases each). The CDR3 runs to 11 residues. V was pared by 3 bases and J by 6 bases, with 9 bases between. From germline, CDR1 is GTSNPN and CDR2 SVGIG (reference sequence). The CDR3 reads CAWSEGLEQYF. CDR3 coding DNA: TGTGCCTGGAGCGAGGGGCTCGAGCAGTACTTC.

V and J are TRBV19 and TRBJ1-5; 11 bases align to TRBD1. CDR3 size: 16 residues. The germline V gene encodes CDR1 LNHDA and CDR2 SQIVND (reference sequence). Trimming at V came to 6 bases and at J to 3 bases, leaving 7 bases not matched to a gene. In nucleotides, the CDR3 is TGTGCCAGTAGAACTGGGACAGGGGGGCTCAATCAGCCCCAGCATTTT. Translation gives CASRTGTGGLNQPQHF.

The chain combines TRBV5-1 with TRBJ2-3, with 10 bases identical to TRBD1. The CDR3 is made up of 15 amino acids. Per germline, CDR1 SGHRS and CDR2 YFSETQ. Germline trimming cut 4 bases from V and 3 bases from J; bases unmatched to any gene: 5. CDR3 in DNA: TGCGCCAGCAGCGTCCGGGACAGGGGTACAGATACGCAGTATTTT. It is translated as CASSVRDRGTDTQYF.

This chain connects TRBV9 to TRBJ2-2; TRBD2 is a possible D gene (6 bases). CDR1 SGDLS and CDR2 YYNGEE come from the germline V gene. Trimming stripped 7 bases from V and 0 bases from J, with 19 bases between. The CDR3 runs to 17 residues. This CDR3 reads CASGRGLAGSNTGELFF. Here the CDR3 DNA reads TGTGCCAGCGGGCGGGGTTTGGCGGGGTCGAACACCGGGGAGCTGTTTTTT. Full variable domain (remainder filled in from reference TRBV9 and TRBJ2-2): DSGVTQTPKHLITATGQRVTLRCSPRSGDLSVYWYQQSLDQGLQFLIQYYNGEERAKGNILERFSAQQFPDLHSELNLSSLELGDSALYFCASGRGLAGSNTGELFFGEGSRLTVL.

The V call is TRBV28, the J call TRBJ1-3; possible D gene TRBD1, 6 bases. The germline CDR1 and CDR2 sequences are MDHEN and SYDVKM. V shed 6 bases and J shed 0 bases, with 12 bases lying between them. This CDR3 spans 15 amino acids. The CDR3 nucleotides are TGTGCCAGCAGCCAGACAGGTTACTCTGGAAACACCATATATTTT. This encodes CASSQTGYSGNTIYF.

This clone was seen only once. The chain combines TRBV19 with TRBJ2-6; a weak D match, TRBD1 (6 bases). The CDR3 has 19 amino acids. Germline CDR1 reads LNHDA; CDR2 reads SQIVND (reference sequence). V dropped 6 bases and J dropped 0 bases, with 21 bases sitting between them. The CDR3 DNA follows: TGTGCCAGTAGCCCAATACAGGGAGACCAACTCTCTGGGGCCAACGTCCTGACTTTC. Its translation is CASSPIQGDQLSGANVLTF.

The chain joins TRBV30 to TRBJ1-2; maybe TRBD1 (5 bases). The V and J ends lost 5 bases and 3 bases respectively, with 7 bases between them. CDR3 length equals 11 residues. The germline gives CDR1 GTSNPN, CDR2 SVGIG (reference sequence). CDR3: CAWGTYYGYTF. The DNA of the CDR3 is TGTGCCTGGGGGACCTACTATGGCTACACCTTC.

The rearrangement uses TRBV7-9 and TRBJ2-7; 8 bases match TRBD2. V gave up 5 bases and J gave up 2 bases; unmatched junction bases: 14. CDR1 and CDR2 (germline): SEHNR, FQNEAQ (reference sequence). The CDR3 spans 17 residues. CDR3 sequence reads: CASSLTTSGRRTYEQYF. The DNA of the CDR3 is TGTGCCAGCAGCCTCACGACCAGCGGGAGAAGGACCTACGAGCAGTACTTC.

The chain combines TRBV7-8 with TRBJ2-7; no definite D call. The CDR3 is 14 amino acids. Between the trimmed V and J ends, which lost 5 bases and 4 bases, there was a span of 15 bases. Germline CDR1 reads SGHVS; CDR2 reads FQNEAQ. DNA for the CDR3: TGTGCCAGCAGCCTATGGACGGATTCGTACGAGCAGTACTTC. Its protein is CASSLWTDSYEQYF.

The chain has TRBV5-8 and TRBJ2-7, with a weak D call TRBD2 (5 bases). Germline V gene lookup returns CDR1 SGHTS and CDR2 YDEGEE. CDR3 size: 11 residues. Trimming stripped 0 bases from V and 11 bases from J, with 9 bases between. CDR3 bases: TGTGCCAGCAGCTTGGGAGGGCTGGAGTACTTC. Its translation: CASSLGGLEYF. Together with reference TRBV5-8 and TRBJ2-7, the CDR3 gives the full variable domain: EAGVTQSPTHLIKTRGQQATLRCSPISGHTSVYWYQQALGLGLQFLLWYDEGEERNRGNFPPRFSGRQFPNYSSELNVNALELEDSALYLCASSLGGLEYFGPGTRLTVT.

By its share, this clone is medium-sized. The chain links TRBV15 to TRBJ1-1; D is unclear. V was pared by 5 bases and J by 2 bases, with 9 bases between. The germline gives CDR1 LNHNV, CDR2 YYDKDF (reference sequence). The CDR3 runs 13 residues. The CDR3 sequence is CATSLTINTEAFF. The DNA for the CDR3 is TGTGCCACCAGCTTGACAATTAACACTGAAGCTTTCTTT.

V usage is TRBV5-6 and J usage is TRBJ1-2; D gene ambiguous. The germline gives CDR1 SGHDT, CDR2 YYEEEE. V lost 0 bases and J lost 4, with 13 bases in between. The CDR3 extends over 15 amino acids. The CDR3, as DNA: TGTGCCAGCAGCTTGGGACCGCAAGGCAGCTATGGCTACACCTTC. Translating it yields CASSLGPQGSYGYTF.

This clone was seen only once. The chain has TRBV30 and TRBJ2-7; 8 bases fit TRBD1. The CDR3 runs to 14 residues. Germline trimming cut 8 bases from V and 2 bases from J; bases unmatched to any gene: 11. Germline CDR1 GTSNPN, CDR2 SVGIG (reference sequence). The CDR3 nucleotides read TGTGCCCCAGAGCCGGACAGGGAGACCTACGAGCAGTACTTC. The encoded protein is CAPEPDRETYEQYF.

This chain uses TRBV4-3 with TRBJ1-1; 7 bases match TRBD1. The CDR3 length is 14 residues. V lost 5 bases to trimming and J lost 7 bases; unmatched junction nucleotides: 10. Germline loops: CDR1 LGHNA, CDR2 YSLEER. Here the CDR3 DNA reads TGCGCCAGCAGCACGGGACAGTCCGGAGTTGAAGCTTTCTTT. It specifies CASSTGQSGVEAFF.

The chain is built from TRBV11-3 and TRBJ2-1; 14 bases are shared with TRBD2. The V gene's germline CDR1 is SGHNT and CDR2 YENEEA. The junction had 3 bases not matched to a gene; V was cut back by 5 bases and J by 0 bases. The CDR3 is 17 residues long. Here the CDR3 reads CASSPGTSGSSYNEQFF. Written as DNA, the CDR3 is TGTGCCAGCAGCCCAGGGACTAGCGGGAGCTCCTACAATGAGCAGTTCTTC. Full variable domain (outside the CDR3, taken from reference TRBV11-3 and TRBJ2-1): EAGVVQSPRYKIIEKKQPVAFWCNPISGHNTLYWYLQNLGQGPELLIRYENEEAVDDSQLPKDRFSAERLKGVDSTLKIQPAELGDSAVYLCASSPGTSGSSYNEQFFGPGTRLTVL.

CDR3 in amino acids: CASSLGDMPLNNEQFF. CDR3 sequence (DNA): TGTGCCAGCAGCTTGGGGGACATGCCCCTGAACAATGAGCAGTTCTTC. The chain uses TRBV7-9 and TRBJ2-1; D is perhaps TRBD1 (6 bases). Trimming pared 3 bases from V and 5 bases from J, leaving 17 bases between. Germline assignment: CDR1 SEHNR and CDR2 FQNEAQ (reference sequence). The CDR3 consists of 16 residues. Supplemented by reference TRBV7-9 and TRBJ2-1, the full variable domain reads DTGVSQNPRHKITKRGQNVTFRCDPISEHNRLYWYRQTLGQGPEFLTYFQNEAQLEKSRLLSDRFSAERPKGSFSTLEIQRTEQGDSAMYLCASSLGDMPLNNEQFFGPGTRLTVL.

The rearrangement links TRBV7-2 to TRBJ2-1, with D unresolved. Trimming took off 3 bases at V and 9 bases at J, with 9 bases between the two ends. CDR3 length: 12 amino acids. Germline-derived CDR1 and CDR2 are SGHTA and FQGNSA. The CDR3 DNA reads as TGTGCCAGCAGCTTTAGAGTGGGTGAGCAGTTCTTC. This encodes CASSFRVGEQFF.